This TCR beta chain was recovered during a study of blood T cell repertoires in COVID-19 (dated by TCRdb to about 2020). Notes on the research overall: Samples from collaborators originated in the United States, Italy and Spain and spanned both the acute and convalescent phases of COVID-19. The material from the prospective study consisted of cDNA or gDNA derived from T cells, B-cell-depleted T cells, or PBMCs. The dataset comprised deeply sampled blood TCRbeta repertoires from subjects exposed to, actively infected with, or recovered from COVID-19. A freely available public database, intended as a resource for researchers studying the immune response to SARS-CoV-2, is where the repertoires were released. Samples were obtained from the ongoing ImmuneRACE study (first 160 participants) and from some 1,300 subjects provided by 6 global collaborators. Sample metadata almost always included a de-identified subject ID, COVID-19 status, age in years and sex. Where HLA class I and class II types were available, the types were taken from metadata supplied by the sample provider, not from assay-based typing. Summary of the overall study and its limitations: How much clinical and demographic metadata was included differed by source and by participant, and the metadata was provided uncurated.

A word on this clone: The antigen it binds to is not known. Sequence at one end of the junction differs from germline and may be a read error.

Whole blood was collected in K2EDTA tubes by collaborating institutions according to the institutions' own protocols. For TCRbeta analysis, collaborator samples were shipped as frozen whole blood, as isolated PBMCs, or as DNA extracted from either sample type. Including the terminal cysteine and phenylalanine, the CDR3 comprises 14 residues. Of the read, only the CDR3 DNA is kept; its 42 bases are in frame from base 1. The germline V gene yields SNHLY for CDR1 and FYNNEI for CDR2. TCRbeta CDR3 regions were amplified from genomic DNA by means of the immunoSEQ Assay, a bias-controlled multiplex PCR. The paper's processing steps were these. The number of nucleated cells in each sample was estimated from the amplification of reference gene primers within the assay. Sequence reads were collapsed and filtered to measure the absolute abundance of every unique TCRbeta CDR3 rearrangement. For each sample, productive Simpson clonality was calculated as the square root of Simpson's diversity index over productive rearrangements. TCRdb holds this immuneACCESS table with in-frame rearrangements only. Some clones are missing; in checked studies, unresolved V genes explain under half, and the rest has no known cause. The DNA was the basis for D and trimming; V, J and clone size are from that table. This sample holds 81,000 or so clones; over 75% were observed only once. About 12% of the sample is taken by the ten largest.

The sequencing input was peripheral blood. This chain joins TRBV2 to TRBJ1-2, with 7 central nucleotides matching TRBD1. The sequence came from a man in his 70s with active or convalescent COVID-19. The sequenced DNA: TGTGCCAGCAGTGCTGGGACAGCCCTACCCCGTTCCTCCTTC. This codes for CASSAGTALPRSSF.